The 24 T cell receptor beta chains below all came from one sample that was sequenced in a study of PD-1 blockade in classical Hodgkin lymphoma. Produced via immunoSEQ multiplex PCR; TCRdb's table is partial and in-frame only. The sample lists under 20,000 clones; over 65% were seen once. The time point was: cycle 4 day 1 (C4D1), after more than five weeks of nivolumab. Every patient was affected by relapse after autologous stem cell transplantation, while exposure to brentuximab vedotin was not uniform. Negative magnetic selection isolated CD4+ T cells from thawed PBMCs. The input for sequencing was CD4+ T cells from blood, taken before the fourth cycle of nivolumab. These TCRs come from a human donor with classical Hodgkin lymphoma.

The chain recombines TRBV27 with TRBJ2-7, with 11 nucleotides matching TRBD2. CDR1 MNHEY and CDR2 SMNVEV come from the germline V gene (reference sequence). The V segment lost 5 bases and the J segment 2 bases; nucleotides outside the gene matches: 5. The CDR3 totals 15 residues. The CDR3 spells CASSLAGGYPYEQYF. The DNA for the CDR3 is TGTGCCAGCAGTCTAGCGGGAGGTTACCCCTACGAGCAGTACTTC.

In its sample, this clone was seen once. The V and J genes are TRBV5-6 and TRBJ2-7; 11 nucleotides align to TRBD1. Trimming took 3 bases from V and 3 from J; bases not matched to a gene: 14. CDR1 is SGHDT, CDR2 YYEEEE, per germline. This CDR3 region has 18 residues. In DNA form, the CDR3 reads TGTGCCAGCAGCTCGCGGACAGGGGGCGCAATCGGGGACTACGAGCAGTACTTC. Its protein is CASSSRTGGAIGDYEQYF.

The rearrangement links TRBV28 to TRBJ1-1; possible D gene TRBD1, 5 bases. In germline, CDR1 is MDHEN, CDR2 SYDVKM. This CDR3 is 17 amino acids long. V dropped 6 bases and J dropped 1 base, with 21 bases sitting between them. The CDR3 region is CASSSSWGTRANTEAFF. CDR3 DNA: TGTGCCAGCAGCTCGAGTTGGGGGACTCGGGCGAACACTGAAGCTTTCTTT. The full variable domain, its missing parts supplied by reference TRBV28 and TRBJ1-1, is DVKVTQSSRYLVKRTGEKVFLECVQDMDHENMFWYRQDPGLGLRLIYFSYDVKMKEKGDIPEGYSVSREKKERFSLILESASTNQTSMYLCASSSSWGTRANTEAFFGQGTRLTVV.

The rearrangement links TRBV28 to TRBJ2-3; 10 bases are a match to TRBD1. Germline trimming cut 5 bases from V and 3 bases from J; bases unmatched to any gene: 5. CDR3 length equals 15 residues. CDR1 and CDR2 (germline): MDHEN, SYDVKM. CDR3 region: CASSLGTGDTDTQYF. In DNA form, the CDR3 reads TGTGCCAGCAGTCTAGGGACAGGGGATACAGATACGCAGTATTTT. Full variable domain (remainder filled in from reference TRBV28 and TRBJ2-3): DVKVTQSSRYLVKRTGEKVFLECVQDMDHENMFWYRQDPGLGLRLIYFSYDVKMKEKGDIPEGYSVSREKKERFSLILESASTNQTSMYLCASSLGTGDTDTQYFGPGTRLTVL.

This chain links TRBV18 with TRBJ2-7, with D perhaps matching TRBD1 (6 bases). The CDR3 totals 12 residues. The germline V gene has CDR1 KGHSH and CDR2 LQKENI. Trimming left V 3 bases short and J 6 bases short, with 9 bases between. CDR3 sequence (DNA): TGTGCCAGCTCACCGGACAGCGGCGAGCAGTACTTC. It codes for CASSPDSGEQYF.

The CDR3 nucleotides read TGTGCCATCAGGCGCCCGGCCGGAACAGGGCAGTACTTC. Protein sequence: CAIRRPAGTGQYF. V is TRBV10-3 and J is TRBJ2-7, with D maybe TRBD1 (5 bases). CDR3 length: 13 amino acids. The germline CDR1 and CDR2 sequences are ENHRY and SYGVKD. V gave up 6 bases and J gave up 9 bases, with 18 bases separating them.

The CDR3 DNA reads TGTGCCAGCAGCGTAGGGGCAGGGAGGAACACTGAAGCTTTCTTT. Its translation is CASSVGAGRNTEAFF. The V gene is TRBV9, the J gene TRBJ1-1, with D maybe TRBD1 (5 bases). Germline assignment: CDR1 SGDLS and CDR2 YYNGEE. V was cut by 0 bases and J by 1 base, with 10 bases left in between. This CDR3 comprises 15 residues. Supplemented by reference TRBV9 and TRBJ1-1, the full variable domain reads DSGVTQTPKHLITATGQRVTLRCSPRSGDLSVYWYQQSLDQGLQFLIQYYNGEERAKGNILERFSAQQFPDLHSELNLSSLELGDSALYFCASSVGAGRNTEAFFGQGTRLTVV.

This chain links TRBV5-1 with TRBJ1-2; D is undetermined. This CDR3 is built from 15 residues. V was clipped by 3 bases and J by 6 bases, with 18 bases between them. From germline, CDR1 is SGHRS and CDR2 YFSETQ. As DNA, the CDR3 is TGCGCCAGCAGCTGGATGGAAGGACGGAGGAATGGCTACACCTTC. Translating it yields CASSWMEGRRNGYTF. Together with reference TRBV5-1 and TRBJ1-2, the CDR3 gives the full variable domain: KAGVTQTPRYLIKTRGQQVTLSCSPISGHRSVSWYQQTPGQGLQFLFEYFSETQRNKGNFPGRFSGRQFSNSRSEMNVSTLELGDSALYLCASSWMEGRRNGYTFGSGTRLTVV.

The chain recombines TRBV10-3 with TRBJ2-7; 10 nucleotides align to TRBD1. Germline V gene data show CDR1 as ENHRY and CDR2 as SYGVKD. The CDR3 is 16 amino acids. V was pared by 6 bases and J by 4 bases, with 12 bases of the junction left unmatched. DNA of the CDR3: TGTGCCATCAGATCAATGGGACAGGGGTGGTCATACGAGCAGTACTTC. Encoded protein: CAIRSMGQGWSYEQYF.

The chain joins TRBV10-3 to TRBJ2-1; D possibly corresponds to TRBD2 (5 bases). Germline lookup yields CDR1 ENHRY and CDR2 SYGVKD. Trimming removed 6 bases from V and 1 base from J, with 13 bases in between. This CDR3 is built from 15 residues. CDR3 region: CAISLARASYNEQFF. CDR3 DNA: TGTGCCATCAGCCTCGCGAGGGCTTCCTACAATGAGCAGTTCTTC.

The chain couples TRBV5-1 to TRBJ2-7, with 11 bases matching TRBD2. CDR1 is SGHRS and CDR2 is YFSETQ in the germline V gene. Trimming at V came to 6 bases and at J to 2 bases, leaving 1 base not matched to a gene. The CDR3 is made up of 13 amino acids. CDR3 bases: TGCGCCAGCAAGGGACTAGCGGCCTACGAGCAGTACTTC. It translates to CASKGLAAYEQYF.

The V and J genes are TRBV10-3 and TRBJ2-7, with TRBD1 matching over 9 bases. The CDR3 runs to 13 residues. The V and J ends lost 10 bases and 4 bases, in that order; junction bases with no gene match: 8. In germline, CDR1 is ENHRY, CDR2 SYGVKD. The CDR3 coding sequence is TGTGCCACCAACAGGGGGCTTAGTTACGAGCAGTACTTC. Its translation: CATNRGLSYEQYF.

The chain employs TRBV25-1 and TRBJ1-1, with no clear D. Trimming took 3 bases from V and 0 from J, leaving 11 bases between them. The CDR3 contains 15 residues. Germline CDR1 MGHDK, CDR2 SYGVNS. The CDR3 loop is CASSESGSMNTEAFF. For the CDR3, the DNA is TGTGCCAGCAGTGAGTCCGGGTCCATGAACACTGAAGCTTTCTTT.

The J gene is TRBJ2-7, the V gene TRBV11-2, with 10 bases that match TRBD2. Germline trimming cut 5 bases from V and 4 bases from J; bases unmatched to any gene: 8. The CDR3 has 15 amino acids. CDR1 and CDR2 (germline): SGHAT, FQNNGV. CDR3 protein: CASSTLAGAQYEQYF. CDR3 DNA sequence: TGTGCCAGCAGCACCCTAGCGGGAGCACAATACGAGCAGTACTTC.

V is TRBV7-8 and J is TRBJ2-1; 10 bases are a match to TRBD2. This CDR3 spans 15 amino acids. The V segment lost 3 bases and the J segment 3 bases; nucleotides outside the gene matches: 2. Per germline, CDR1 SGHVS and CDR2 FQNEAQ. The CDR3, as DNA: TGTGCCAGCAGCTTCGGGACTAGCGACTACAATGAGCAGTTCTTC. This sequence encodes CASSFGTSDYNEQFF.

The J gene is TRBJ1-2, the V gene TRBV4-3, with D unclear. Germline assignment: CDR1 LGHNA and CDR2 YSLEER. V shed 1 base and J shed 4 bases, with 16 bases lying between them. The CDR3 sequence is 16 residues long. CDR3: CASSQVLATWGYGYTF. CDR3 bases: TGCGCCAGCAGCCAAGTTCTGGCCACATGGGGCTATGGCTACACCTTC.

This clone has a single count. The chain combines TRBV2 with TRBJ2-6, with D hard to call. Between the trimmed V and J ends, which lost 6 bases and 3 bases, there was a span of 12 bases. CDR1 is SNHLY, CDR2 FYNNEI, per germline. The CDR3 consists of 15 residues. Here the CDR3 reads CASSGQGYGANVLTF. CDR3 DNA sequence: TGTGCCAGCAGCGGTCAAGGGTATGGGGCCAACGTCCTGACTTTC.

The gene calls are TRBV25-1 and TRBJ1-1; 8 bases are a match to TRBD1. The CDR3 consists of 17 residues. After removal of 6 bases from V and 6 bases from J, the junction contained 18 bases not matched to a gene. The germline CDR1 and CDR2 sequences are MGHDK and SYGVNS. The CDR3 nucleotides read TGTGCCAGCAGCCACACCCAGGGGGACAGGATTAGGTCTGAAGCTTTCTTT. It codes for CASSHTQGDRIRSEAFF.

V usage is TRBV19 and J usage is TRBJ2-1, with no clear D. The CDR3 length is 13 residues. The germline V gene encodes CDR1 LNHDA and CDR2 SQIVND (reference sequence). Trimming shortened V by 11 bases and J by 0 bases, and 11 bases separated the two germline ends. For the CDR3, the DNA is TGTGCCGCCCGCTCGAGCTCCTACAATGAGCAGTTCTTC. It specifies CAARSSSYNEQFF.

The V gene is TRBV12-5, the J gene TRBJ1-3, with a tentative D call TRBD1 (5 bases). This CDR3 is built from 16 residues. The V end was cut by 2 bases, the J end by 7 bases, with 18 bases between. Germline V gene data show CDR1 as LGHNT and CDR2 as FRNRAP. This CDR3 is CASGLSGINNRNTIYF. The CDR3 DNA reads TGTGCTAGTGGTTTGTCCGGGATTAACAACAGGAACACCATATATTTT.

DNA of the CDR3: TGTGCCAGCAGTTTCCCTGTCCCGGAGACCCAGTACTTC. Protein: CASSFPVPETQYF. The chain uses TRBV28 and TRBJ2-5; the D is unclear. Germline V gene lookup returns CDR1 MDHEN and CDR2 SYDVKM. There are 13 residues in the CDR3. V lost 3 bases and J lost 5, with 10 bases in between.

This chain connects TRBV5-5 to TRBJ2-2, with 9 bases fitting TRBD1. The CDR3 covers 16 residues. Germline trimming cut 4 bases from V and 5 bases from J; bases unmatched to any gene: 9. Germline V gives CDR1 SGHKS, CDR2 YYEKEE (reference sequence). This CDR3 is CASSPTGGVGTGELFF. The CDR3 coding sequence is TGTGCCAGCAGCCCCACAGGGGGCGTCGGGACCGGGGAGCTGTTTTTT.

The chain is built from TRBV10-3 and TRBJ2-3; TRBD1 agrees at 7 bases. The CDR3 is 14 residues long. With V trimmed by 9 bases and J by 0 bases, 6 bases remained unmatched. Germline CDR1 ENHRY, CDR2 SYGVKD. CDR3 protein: CAIKGAFSTDTQYF. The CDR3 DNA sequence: TGTGCCATAAAGGGGGCATTCAGCACAGATACGCAGTATTTT.

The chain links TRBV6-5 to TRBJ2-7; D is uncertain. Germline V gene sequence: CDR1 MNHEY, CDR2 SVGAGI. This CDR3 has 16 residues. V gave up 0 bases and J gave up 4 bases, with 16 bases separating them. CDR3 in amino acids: CASSYSPPPRPYEQYF. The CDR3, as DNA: TGTGCCAGCAGTTACTCCCCCCCGCCCCGACCTTACGAGCAGTACTTC.